Below, 30 T cell receptor beta chains from the same sample are listed, as sequenced in a study of T cell clonality in common variable immunodeficiency. The table came from immunoSEQ multiplex PCR; TCRdb's copy has only in-frame clones and leaves some out. The specimen has tens of thousands of clones, none found just once. The sample consisted of peripheral blood mononuclear cells. The receptors come from a person aged 18 to 70 in good health.

About this clone: The DNA ends 3 residues before the CDR3 does, and the rest of the CDR3 is filled in from the germline J gene. The chain employs TRBV7-9 and TRBJ2-3; unclear D gene. CDR1 and CDR2 (germline): SEHNR, FQNEAQ (reference sequence). The CDR3 has 14 amino acids. The DNA read from the CDR3 is TGTGCCAGCAGCTTAGGCCAAGGCCAAGAGACG. It yields the protein CASSLGQGQET. From start to end, the CDR3 is CASSLGQGQETQYF.

This clone was seen repeatedly, ten times or more. The read gets to within 3 residues of the CDR3 end, and the germline J gene fills in the rest. The gene calls are TRBV20-1 and TRBJ1-2; D gene unclear. Deletions cut 6 bases from V and 3 bases from J, with 14 bases between. Germline V gene sequence: CDR1 DFQATT, CDR2 SNEGSKA (reference sequence). CDR3 size: 13 residues. The CDR3 loop is CSAVAATYYGYTF. CDR3 bases read: TGCAGTGCCGTGGCCGCCACCTACTATGGC.

This clone was counted at least ten times. The sequence runs out 3 residues before the end of the CDR3; the remainder is reconstructed from the germline J gene. The genes are TRBV7-9 and TRBJ1-2; no reliable D call. In germline, CDR1 is SEHNR, CDR2 FQNEAQ (reference sequence). V shed 0 bases and J shed 6 bases, with 5 bases lying between them. The CDR3 is made up of 12 amino acids. The CDR3 sequence is CASSLAPDGYTF. Incomplete CDR3 DNA: TGTGCCAGCAGCTTAGCCCCAGATGGC.

In this sample, this clone turned up many times. Coverage ceases 3 residues before the CDR3 finishes, and the germline J gene fills in the end. The V and J genes are TRBV18 and TRBJ1-4; D uncertain. From germline, CDR1 is KGHSH and CDR2 LQKENI. V was cut by 3 bases and J by 0 bases, with 8 bases left in between. The CDR3 consists of 15 residues. The sequenced part of the CDR3 DNA is TGTGCCAGCTCACCTCGGTCGGCAACTAATGAAAAA. It is translated as CASSPRSATNEK. From start to end, the CDR3 is CASSPRSATNEKLFF.

A few counts support this clone. The read finishes 3 residues shy of the CDR3 end, and the germline J gene is used to complete it. The chain employs TRBV2 and TRBJ2-3; D possibly corresponds to TRBD1 (6 bases). V gave up 5 bases and J gave up 5 bases, with 14 bases separating them. The CDR3 spans 14 residues. Germline CDR1 reads SNHLY; CDR2 reads FYNNEI. CDR3 loop: CASSLDLGGDTQYF. CDR3 DNA, as far as it was read: TGTGCCAGCAGTCTCGACTTAGGGGGAGATACG.

This clone was seen at least ten times. The CDR3 is cut off 3 residues early in the read; its end comes from the germline J gene. The chain has TRBV7-2 and TRBJ2-3; 7 bases fit TRBD1. Germline V gene data show CDR1 as SGHTA and CDR2 as FQGNSA. This CDR3 is 12 amino acids long. V dropped 8 bases and J dropped 3; count of bases not matched to a gene: 2. Partial CDR3 DNA: TGTGCCAGCGGGACAGAAACAGATACG. Amino acid sequence: CASGTETDT. The CDR3, in full, reads CASGTETDTQYF.

The table lists this clone with many counts. The read ends 3 residues early relative to the CDR3; the germline J gene fills the gap. The chain carries TRBV20-1 and TRBJ2-1; tentatively, D is TRBD1 (6 bases). The CDR3 has 17 amino acids. From germline, CDR1 is DFQATT and CDR2 SNEGSKA (reference sequence). V shed 6 bases and J shed 4 bases, with 25 bases lying between them. The sequenced CDR3 bases are TGCAGTGCGAGAAAGTTTAGGGGGAGCGTGGGTTACAATGAG. Translating it yields CSARKFRGSVGYNE. The entire CDR3 protein reads CSARKFRGSVGYNEQFF.

Many counts were recorded for this clone. The CDR3 end falls 3 residues outside the read, so it is completed with the germline J gene. The gene calls are TRBV5-4 and TRBJ1-2, with D possibly matching TRBD1 (5 bases). Germline lookup yields CDR1 SGHNT and CDR2 YYREEE (reference sequence). The CDR3 sequence is 13 residues long. The CDR3 sequence is CASSSTDSYDYTF. The DNA read from the CDR3 is TGTGCCAGCAGCTCGACAGACTCCTACGAC.

This clone was seen repeatedly, ten times or more. Coverage ceases 3 residues before the CDR3 finishes, and the germline J gene fills in the end. The chain links TRBV29-1 to TRBJ2-4; no clear D gene. CDR1 and CDR2 from the germline V gene are SQVTM and ANQGSEA. The CDR3 is 13 amino acids. CDR3 DNA (partial): TGCAGCGCAACACAACAAGACTCAAGTGGT. The encoded protein is CSATQQDSSG. Given in full, the CDR3 is CSATQQDSSGQYF.

This clone was detected many times. The CDR3 extends 3 residues past the end of the read, so its final part is completed from the germline J gene. The V gene is TRBV19, the J gene TRBJ1-6, with a possible D match to TRBD1 (5 bases). V was trimmed by 4 bases and J by 5 bases, leaving 12 bases between them. From germline, CDR1 is LNHDA and CDR2 SQIVND (reference sequence). The CDR3 runs to 15 residues. CDR3 protein: CASSRGGGDNSPLHF. The covered CDR3 bases are TGTGCCAGTAGTAGGGGCGGTGGAGATAATTCACCC.

This clone was recorded many times. The observed sequence ends 3 residues before the CDR3 terminus, with the missing tail filled in from the germline J gene. The chain couples TRBV7-9 to TRBJ1-1; weak D call: TRBD1 (6 bases). In germline, CDR1 is SEHNR, CDR2 FQNEAQ (reference sequence). Trimming removed 5 bases at V and 3 bases at J, with 10 bases between. The CDR3 runs 13 residues. CDR3: CASSPDSYTEAFF. The CDR3 DNA, read in part, is TGTGCCAGCAGCCCGGACAGCTACACTGAA.

This clone was counted ten times or more. The DNA ends 3 residues before the CDR3 does, and the rest of the CDR3 is filled in from the germline J gene. This sequence joins TRBV20-1 and TRBJ2-1, with D perhaps matching TRBD1 (6 bases). The CDR3 is 14 residues long. V dropped 5 bases and J dropped 5 bases, with 16 bases sitting between them. The V gene's germline CDR1 is DFQATT and CDR2 SNEGSKA (reference sequence). Incomplete CDR3 DNA: TGCAGTGCTCCCTCCGGGACACTCCACAATGAG. Encoded protein: CSAPSGTLHNE. The full CDR3 protein reads CSAPSGTLHNEQFF.

This clone was counted ten times or more. The CDR3 extends 3 residues past the end of the read, so its final part is completed from the germline J gene. V usage is TRBV6-2 or TRBV6-3 and J usage is TRBJ2-1, with 7 positions matching TRBD2. Losses at the gene ends were 4 bases for V and 5 bases for J; bases not matched to a gene: 8. CDR3 length equals 15 residues. Germline V lookup: CDR1 MNHEY, CDR2 SVGEGT. The CDR3: CASSSVREWDNEQFF. Partial CDR3 DNA: TGTGCCAGCAGTTCGGTGCGGGAGTGGGACAATGAG.

This clone was seen ten or more times. With the read ending 3 residues before the CDR3 end, the germline J gene is used to fill in that end. The V call is TRBV7-9, the J call TRBJ1-2; D is possibly TRBD1 (6 bases). This CDR3 has 15 amino acids. CDR1 and CDR2 (germline): SEHNR, FQNEAQ (reference sequence). V was clipped by 5 bases and J by 4 bases, with 17 bases between them. CDR3 DNA, as far as it was read: TGTGCCAGCAGCCCAGGGGAGCCTAGATCCTATGGC. Translated, it gives CASSPGEPRSYG. The full CDR3 is CASSPGEPRSYGYTF.

This clone was seen many times. The read stops 3 residues short of the end of the CDR3; the missing end is completed from the germline J gene. This sequence joins TRBV12-3 or TRBV12-4 and TRBJ2-1, with TRBD2 identical over 8 bases. The CDR3 extends over 14 amino acids. After removal of 6 bases from V and 8 bases from J, the junction contained 9 bases not matched to a gene. Incomplete CDR3 DNA: TGTGCCAGCAGCGGGACTAGGTTTTGGGATGAG. Its protein is CASSGTRFWDE. The full CDR3 protein reads CASSGTRFWDEQFF.

Ten or more counts support this clone. The sequence runs out 3 residues before the end of the CDR3; the remainder is reconstructed from the germline J gene. The V and J genes are TRBV7-3 and TRBJ1-2, with TRBD1 as a possible D gene (6 bases). This CDR3 is 14 amino acids long. The germline V gene encodes CDR1 SGHTA and CDR2 FQGTGA. V lost 1 base to trimming and J lost 7 bases, with 13 bases between them. This CDR3 is CASSLNRDTVGYTF. The covered CDR3 bases are TGTGCCAGCAGCTTAAACAGGGATACGGTTGGC. Drawing the rest from reference TRBV7-3 and TRBJ1-2, the complete variable domain is GAGVSQTPSNKVTEKGKYVELRCDPISGHTALYWYRQSLGQGPEFLIYFQGTGAADDSGLPNDRFFAVRPEGSVSTLKIQRTERGDSAVYLCASSLNRDTVGYTFGSGTRLTVV.

On this clone: Read coverage stops 3 residues before the CDR3 terminus; the germline J gene supplies the remainder. The chain is built from TRBV20-1 and TRBJ2-3, with D maybe TRBD1 (6 bases). Germline CDR1 is DFQATT and CDR2 is SNEGSKA (reference sequence). CDR3 size: 16 residues. The CDR3 DNA, read in part, is TGCAGTGCTAGTCCCGCCACAGGGTATAGCAATCAGCCG. Translated, it gives CSASPATGYSNQP. In full, the CDR3 reads CSASPATGYSNQPQYF.

This clone was seen repeatedly, ten times or more. The read terminates 3 residues before the CDR3 end, so the remaining end is supplied by the germline J gene. The chain carries TRBV19 and TRBJ1-2, with 8 nucleotides matching TRBD1. V lost 6 bases to trimming and J lost 4 bases; unmatched junction nucleotides: 13. The CDR3 loop spans 16 amino acids. Germline assignment: CDR1 LNHDA and CDR2 SQIVND (reference sequence). The part of the CDR3 DNA that was read is TGTGCCAGTAGCATCCATCCGGGACAGGTATCCTATGGC. Its translation: CASSIHPGQVSYG. The full CDR3 reads CASSIHPGQVSYGYTF.

This clone was detected ten times or more. Sequencing ends 3 residues short of the CDR3 end; the germline J gene provides the rest. The chain carries TRBV29-1 and TRBJ1-1; tentative D call: TRBD1 (6 bases). The CDR3 is 12 residues long. Looked up from germline, CDR1 is SQVTM and CDR2 is ANQGSEA. The ends were cut back, 8 bases at V and 0 bases at J, with 10 bases in the middle. This CDR3 reads CSTRGLNTEAFF. The DNA read from the CDR3 is TGCAGCACCAGGGGCTTGAACACTGAA.

This clone occurred many times. CDR3 sequence: CASSLVAYEKLFF. CDR3 bases read: TGTGCCAGCAGCTTGGTGGCATACGAAAAA. This chain joins TRBV5-5 and TRBJ1-4; D remains unclear. The CDR3 goes on 3 residues after the read ends, and that part is filled in from the germline J gene. CDR1 is SGHKS and CDR2 is YYEKEE in the germline V gene (reference sequence). The germline V and J ends were trimmed by 0 bases and 8 bases, with 8 bases remaining between them. There are 13 residues in the CDR3.

This clone has a count of ten or more. The read halts 3 residues ahead of the CDR3 end, with the missing end drawn from the germline J gene. The chain has TRBV7-3 and TRBJ2-2; D unresolved. V was trimmed by 7 bases and J by 4 bases, leaving 7 bases between them. Germline values: CDR1 SGHTA, CDR2 FQGTGA. There are 12 residues in the CDR3. CDR3 DNA (partial): TGTGCCAGCACCCCCTCCACCGGGGAG. Translation: CASTPSTGE. The full CDR3 protein reads CASTPSTGELFF.

In this sample, this clone turned up many times. The CDR3 end lies 3 residues beyond the end of the read and is filled in from the germline J gene. The gene calls are TRBV5-1 and TRBJ2-3, with 7 nucleotides matching TRBD1. Germline-derived CDR1 and CDR2 are SGHRS and YFSETQ. The CDR3 is 16 residues long. Trimming took 4 bases from V and 0 from J; bases not matched to a gene: 8. Partial CDR3 DNA: TGCGCCAGCAGCATGACAGGGCGGTCTAGCACAGATACG. This codes for CASSMTGRSSTDT. In full, the CDR3 reads CASSMTGRSSTDTQYF. Complete variable domain (other parts from reference TRBV5-1 and TRBJ2-3): KAGVTQTPRYLIKTRGQQVTLSCSPISGHRSVSWYQQTPGQGLQFLFEYFSETQRNKGNFPGRFSGRQFSNSRSEMNVSTLELGDSALYLCASSMTGRSSTDTQYFGPGTRLTVL.

This clone has a count of ten or more. Partial CDR3 DNA: TGTGCCAGCAGTGAAATACTAGAGGGTGAG. It specifies CASSEILEGE. The CDR3 in full is CASSEILEGEQFF. The chain carries TRBV2 and TRBJ2-1, with a tentative D call TRBD2 (5 bases). The DNA ends 3 residues before the CDR3 does, and the rest of the CDR3 is filled in from the germline J gene. The germline V and J ends were trimmed by 2 bases and 9 bases, with 11 bases remaining between them. The CDR3 spans 13 residues. Germline CDR1 SNHLY, CDR2 FYNNEI.

This clone was counted many times. From the germline J gene comes the end of the CDR3, since the read stops 3 residues before it. The rearrangement links TRBV12-3 or TRBV12-4 to TRBJ2-5; 9 positions match TRBD1. The CDR3 contains 14 residues. V was clipped by 3 bases and J by 3 bases; unmatched bases: 2. The CDR3 DNA, read in part, is TGTGCCAGCAGTTTGAGACAGGGGGAAGAGACC. This translates into CASSLRQGEET. The entire CDR3 protein is CASSLRQGEETQYF.

This clone was seen many times. The read finishes 3 residues shy of the CDR3 end, and the germline J gene is used to complete it. The chain joins TRBV19 to TRBJ2-1; 7 nucleotides line up with TRBD1. Looked up from germline, CDR1 is LNHDA and CDR2 is SQIVND (reference sequence). V lost 7 bases to trimming and J lost 4 bases; unmatched junction nucleotides: 7. CDR3 size: 14 residues. The CDR3 DNA, read in part, is TGTGCCAGTACACAAGACAGGGTATACAATGAG. Amino acid sequence: CASTQDRVYNE. The whole CDR3 sequence reads CASTQDRVYNEQFF.

This clone qualifies as medium-sized (0.01 to 0.1%). The missing CDR3 end, 3 residues past where the read stops, is filled in from the germline J gene. The chain has TRBV7-3 and TRBJ2-3; D is possibly TRBD1 (6 bases). V was trimmed by 5 bases and J by 0 bases, leaving 12 bases between them. The CDR3 is made up of 15 amino acids. Looked up from germline, CDR1 is SGHTA and CDR2 is FQGTGA. CDR3 DNA (partial): TGTGCCAGCAGCGTACAGGGTTATAGCACAGATACG. Its protein is CASSVQGYSTDT. The full CDR3 protein reads CASSVQGYSTDTQYF.

There are many counts of this clone. Sequencing ends 3 residues short of the CDR3 end; the germline J gene provides the rest. The genes are TRBV5-6 and TRBJ1-4; no firm D call. The CDR3 consists of 15 residues. The germline V gene has CDR1 SGHDT and CDR2 YYEEEE. The V end was cut by 0 bases, the J end by 7 bases, with 13 bases between. The CDR3 spells CASSLESRRSEKLFF. The CDR3 DNA, read in part, is TGTGCCAGCAGCTTGGAGTCTAGACGAAGTGAAAAA.

This clone was seen at least ten times. The observed sequence ends 3 residues before the CDR3 terminus, with the missing tail filled in from the germline J gene. The chain couples TRBV18 to TRBJ2-1, with D possibly TRBD2 on 5 matching bases. This CDR3 has 16 residues. V lost 2 bases to trimming and J lost 6 bases, with 17 bases between them. Germline assignment: CDR1 KGHSH and CDR2 LQKENI. The CDR3: CASSPDAGLTFNEQFF. CDR3 DNA, as far as it was read: TGTGCCAGCTCACCAGATGCAGGACTTACCTTCAATGAG.

This clone has only a few counts. The read terminates 3 residues before the CDR3 end, so the remaining end is supplied by the germline J gene. The chain combines TRBV30 with TRBJ1-2; D ambiguous. The CDR3 covers 13 residues. Germline V gene data show CDR1 as GTSNPN and CDR2 as SVGIG (reference sequence). The sequenced CDR3 bases are TGTGCCTGGAGTGTAGGACTAGCGGATACC. Its protein product is CAWSVGLADT. The CDR3 as a whole reads CAWSVGLADTYTF.

This clone was counted only a few times. The observed sequence ends 3 residues before the CDR3 terminus, with the missing tail filled in from the germline J gene. The chain couples TRBV20-1 to TRBJ1-5; D not certain. Germline CDR1 and CDR2: DFQATT and SNEGSKA (reference sequence). The CDR3 has 13 amino acids. CDR3: CSARDELAAPQHF. The CDR3 DNA, read in part, is TGCAGTGCTAGAGATGAACTAGCGGCCCCC.